This T cell receptor (beta chain) was observed in a study of cytomegalovirus exposure and HLA in healthy donors. Overall study results and limits: A link between a missense DCLRE1C variant and TCR beta V- and J-gene trimming emerged from a later analysis. Cytomegalovirus-associated status was assigned to around 160 TCR beta chains.

On this clone: The antigen is unknown.

Trimming stripped 5 bases from V and 7 bases from J, with 20 bases between. Looked up from germline, CDR1 is MNHEY and CDR2 is SMNVEV (reference sequence). The length of the CDR3 is 16 residues. 60 Vbeta and 13 Jbeta primers were used in PCR. Profiled with immunoSEQ multiplex PCR; TCRdb holds only in-frame clones, not every one. Altogether over 110,000 clones are present, 70% to 85% being singletons, with the ten largest covering approximately 2.4%. Everyone who donated was a healthy bone marrow donor. This rearrangement joins TRBV27 to TRBJ1-4, with a weak D call TRBD1 (5 bases). The receptor was isolated from a male donor in good health and CMV-seronegative. The sequencing sample was made of PBMCs. CDR3 nucleotides: TGTGCCAGCAGTCCGCCCGGTGGGGGGTTCGGTGAAAAACTGTTTTTT. It is translated as CASSPPGGGFGEKLFF.